Included here is one T cell receptor beta chain sequence, with context. The method was immunoSEQ multiplex PCR; TCRdb's version includes in-frame clones alone and lacks a portion of them. The sample has around 16,000 clones; nearly 80% are singletons. This specimen comes from a study of chemoradiotherapy in HPV16-positive cancers. For the study at large: Candidate HPV-specific T-cell clones and common TCR motifs came from functional assays in two HPV16-positive patients.

The source is a human donor with HPV-associated anogenital cancer. Collection took place from a patient who underwent chemoradiotherapy.

The CDR3 DNA is TGTGCCAGCAGCCCACACGTTGGGATTAGCGGGGGAGAAGAGACCCAGTACTTC. Amino acids: CASSPHVGISGGEETQYF. The V call is TRBV9, the J call TRBJ2-5; 9 bases are a match to TRBD2. The CDR3 has 18 amino acids. The V gene's germline CDR1 is SGDLS and CDR2 YYNGEE. V lost 4 bases and J lost 3; bases outside the gene matches: 16.